This TCR beta chain is drawn from a study of T cell repertoires in cytomegalovirus infection (dated by TCRdb to the late 2010s). For the study in its entirety: Because public TCR beta signatures pointed to carriage of CMV infection together with the matching HLA type, the HLA type of each donor mattered for the analysis.

Sequences SGHTA (CDR1) and FQGNSA (CDR2) are obtained from the germline V gene. V is pared back by 5 bases and J by 2 bases, with 13 bases lying between the germline termini. The cysteine opens and the phenylalanine closes a CDR3 of 15 amino acids. CDR3 DNA only is kept here, 45 bases in frame from base 1. Sequencing was carried out with an Illumina HiSeq 1500. TCRdb passed the public sequencing reads through fastp at Q25 and MiXCR, retaining productive beta sequences. Merged by CDR3 protein, the rows form single entries marked with the most common genes and DNA. The table for this sample lists under 95,000 distinct CDR3 sequences; 4% of them were counted only once. About 20% of the sample belongs to the ten largest clones. What the work shows at the level of the full study, not this receptor alone: In both this cohort and an independent 352-donor cohort, the cumulative frequency of public TCR beta family members distinguished carriers of CMV infection plus the relevant HLA type. The ex vivo response was dominated by HLA-C-restricted CMV-specific TCR beta clonotypes, and the single most frequent clonotype in two of eight donors was supplied by these HLA-C-restricted clonotypes.

Compared with the rest of its sample, this clonotype is medium-sized (0.01 to 0.1%). The specificity of this receptor is unknown. Per-base quality was not reported, and no clone a single base away is much larger than it. Sequencing was performed on PBMCs. The sequence links TRBV7-2 to TRBJ2-1, with the D gene uncertain. The sequence was obtained from a human donor in good health (CMV status not recorded). Some clones in this sample may be carry-over from other donors' samples. The DNA sequence reads TGTGCCAGCAGCGTCGGAATAGGCCCCTACAATGAGCAGTTCTTC. The resulting protein is CASSVGIGPYNEQFF.